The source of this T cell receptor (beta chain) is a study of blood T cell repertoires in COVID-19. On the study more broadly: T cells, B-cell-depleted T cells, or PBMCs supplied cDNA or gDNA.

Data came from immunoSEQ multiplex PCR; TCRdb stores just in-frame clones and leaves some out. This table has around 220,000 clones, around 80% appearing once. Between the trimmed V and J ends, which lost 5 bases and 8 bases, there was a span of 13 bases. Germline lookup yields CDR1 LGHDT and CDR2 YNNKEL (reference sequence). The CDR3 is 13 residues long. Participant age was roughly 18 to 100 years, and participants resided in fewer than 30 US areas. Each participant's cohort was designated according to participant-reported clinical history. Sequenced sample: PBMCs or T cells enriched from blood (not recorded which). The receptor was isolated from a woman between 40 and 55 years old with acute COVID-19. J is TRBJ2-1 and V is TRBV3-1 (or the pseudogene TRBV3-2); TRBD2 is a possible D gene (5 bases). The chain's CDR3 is CASSGRGLDEQFF. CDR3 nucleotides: TGTGCCAGCAGCGGCCGGGGTCTGGATGAGCAGTTCTTC.